The 12 T cell receptor beta chains reported below all come from one sample, sequenced in a study of graft-versus-host responses after intestinal transplantation (dated by TCRdb to 2020 to 2023). Antigens for these TCRs are unknown. Library method: the immunoSEQ multiplex PCR assay. TCRdb limited this immuneACCESS table to in-frame rearrangements with V and J called. A share of clones is missing; checked studies link under half to unresolved V genes, and the rest is unexplained. In all, the sample holds approximately 81,000 clones, and around 90% of those were seen once. The top ten clonotypes cover roughly 7.3% of the sample. Explained via the paper, the time point label denotes: cells obtained before transplantation from donor or recipient. Sequencing was performed on unstimulated CD8+ T cells sorted from spleen or lymph node cells, taken before transplant. The receptors come from a human donor who was the organ donor for an intestinal transplant.

The J gene is TRBJ1-2, the V gene TRBV30; D perhaps matches TRBD1 (5 bases). V shed 4 bases and J shed 8 bases, with 11 bases lying between them. The germline V gene has CDR1 GTSNPN and CDR2 SVGIG (reference sequence). The CDR3 runs 11 residues. CDR3 in DNA: TGTGCCTGGAATTTCCGGGGCGGCTACACCTTC. It is translated as CAWNFRGGYTF.

The rearrangement joins TRBV28 to TRBJ1-5; D gene ambiguous. Trimming removed 3 bases from V and 4 bases from J, with 16 bases in between. The CDR3 loop spans 16 amino acids. Germline V CDR1 and CDR2: MDHEN, SYDVKM. Here the CDR3 DNA reads TGTGCCAGCAGTTTCCCTAGTTTTCCCGGAAATCAGCCCCAGCATTTT. It yields the protein CASSFPSFPGNQPQHF. Looking up the rest from reference TRBV28 and TRBJ1-5 gives the full variable domain: DVKVTQSSRYLVKRTGEKVFLECVQDMDHENMFWYRQDPGLGLRLIYFSYDVKMKEKGDIPEGYSVSREKKERFSLILESASTNQTSMYLCASSFPSFPGNQPQHFGDGTRLSIL.

The V call is TRBV11-2, the J call TRBJ2-7, with D possibly called TRBD1 or TRBD2 (5 bases each). Germline V lookup: CDR1 SGHAT, CDR2 FQNNGV. V dropped 4 bases and J dropped 3 bases, with 10 bases sitting between them. The CDR3 sequence is 13 residues long. This CDR3 is CASSSGTLYEQYF. Here the CDR3 DNA reads TGTGCCAGCAGCTCCGGGACCCTCTACGAGCAGTACTTC.

The V call is TRBV11-2, the J call TRBJ2-2, with D tentatively TRBD1 (6 bases). V dropped 5 bases and J dropped 4 bases, with 14 bases sitting between them. The germline V gene has CDR1 SGHAT and CDR2 FQNNGV. The CDR3 is 15 residues long. CDR3 in DNA: TGTGCCAGCAGCCTAAACCAGGGGTTCACCGGGGAGCTGTTTTTT. Its protein is CASSLNQGFTGELFF.

V and J are TRBV6-1 and TRBJ2-7, with a tentative D call TRBD1 (6 bases). V lost 6 bases and J lost 0, with 12 bases in between. The CDR3 runs 14 residues. Per germline, CDR1 MNHNS and CDR2 SASEGT. Here the CDR3 reads CASRNRDTSYEQYF. In nucleotides, the CDR3 is TGTGCCAGCAGAAACAGGGACACCTCCTACGAGCAGTACTTC.

The V and J genes are TRBV10-1 and TRBJ1-5, with 7 bases fitting TRBD1. V dropped 2 bases and J dropped 4; count of bases not matched to a gene: 14. Germline V gene data show CDR1 as WNHNN and CDR2 as SYGVQD (reference sequence). The CDR3 totals 18 residues. The CDR3 sequence is CASSEGGDRPTLNQPQHF. CDR3 coding DNA: TGCGCCAGCAGTGAGGGGGGGGACAGACCCACACTGAATCAGCCCCAGCATTTT.

J is TRBJ2-7 and V is TRBV5-1; perhaps D is TRBD1 or TRBD2 (5 bases each). This CDR3 spans 16 amino acids. Germline CDR1 and CDR2: SGHRS and YFSETQ. V gave up 3 bases and J gave up 2 bases, with 18 bases separating them. The DNA for the CDR3 is TGCGCCAGCAGCTCCGTTGGGACCTCAATCCCCTACGAGCAGTACTTC. Protein sequence: CASSSVGTSIPYEQYF.

This chain uses TRBV28 with TRBJ2-4; possibly TRBD2 for D (5 bases). Germline assignment: CDR1 MDHEN and CDR2 SYDVKM. V was pared by 7 bases and J by 5 bases, with 24 bases between. CDR3 length equals 17 residues. The CDR3 DNA follows: TGTGCCAGCAACTCTCTAGCCGGGGAATCTCTTCAAAACATTCAGTACTTC. Protein: CASNSLAGESLQNIQYF.

V gene TRBV6-1 combines with J gene TRBJ1-4; 9 bases fit TRBD1. The junction had 7 bases not matched to a gene; V was cut back by 2 bases and J by 6 bases. The CDR3 has 16 amino acids. Germline CDR1 reads MNHNS; CDR2 reads SASEGT. The CDR3, as DNA: TGTGCCAGCAGTGAAAGGGAAGGACAGGGGTATGAAAAACTGTTTTTT. It translates to CASSEREGQGYEKLFF.

V and J are TRBV25-1 and TRBJ2-2; D call uncertain. Germline V gene lookup returns CDR1 MGHDK and CDR2 SYGVNS. CDR3 length equals 18 residues. The V end lost 3 bases, the J end lost 2 bases, and 19 bases lay between the germline ends. CDR3 loop: CASSDRNSRSTNTGELFF. The CDR3 DNA is TGTGCCAGCAGTGACCGTAATTCCCGATCCACCAACACCGGGGAGCTGTTTTTT.

The V and J genes are TRBV29-1 and TRBJ2-7, with D perhaps matching TRBD2 (5 bases). V lost 7 bases to trimming and J lost 0 bases, with 13 bases between them. The CDR3 runs 13 residues. Germline V gene sequence: CDR1 SQVTM, CDR2 ANQGSEA. DNA of the CDR3: TGCAGCGCTGGAGGTGGTCTCTCCTACGAGCAGTACTTC. Residues: CSAGGGLSYEQYF.

V usage is TRBV23-1 and J usage is TRBJ2-2; D might be TRBD1 or TRBD2, each matching 5 bases. TRBV23-1 counts as an open reading frame of uncertain function. The CDR3 loop spans 17 amino acids. Trimming took 6 bases from V and 3 from J, leaving 20 bases between them. This chain's CDR3 is CASSPGRVGVDTGELFF. The DNA for the CDR3 is TGCGCCAGCAGCCCGGGGCGGGTAGGTGTCGACACCGGGGAGCTGTTTTTT.